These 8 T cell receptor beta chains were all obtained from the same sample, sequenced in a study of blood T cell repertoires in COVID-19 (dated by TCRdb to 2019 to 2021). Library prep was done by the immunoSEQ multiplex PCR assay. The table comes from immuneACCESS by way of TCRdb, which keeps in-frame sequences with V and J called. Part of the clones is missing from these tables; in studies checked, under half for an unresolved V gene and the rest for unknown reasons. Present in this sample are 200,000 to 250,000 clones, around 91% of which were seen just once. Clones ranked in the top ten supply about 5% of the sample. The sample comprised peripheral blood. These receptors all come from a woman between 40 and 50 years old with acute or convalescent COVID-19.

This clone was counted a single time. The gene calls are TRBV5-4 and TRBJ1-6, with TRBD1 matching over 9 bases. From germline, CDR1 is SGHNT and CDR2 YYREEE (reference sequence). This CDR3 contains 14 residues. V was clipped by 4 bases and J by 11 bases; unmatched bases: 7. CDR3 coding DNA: TGTGCCAGCAGCAAGGGACAGGGTTTTACACCCCTCCACTTT. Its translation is CASSKGQGFTPLHF.

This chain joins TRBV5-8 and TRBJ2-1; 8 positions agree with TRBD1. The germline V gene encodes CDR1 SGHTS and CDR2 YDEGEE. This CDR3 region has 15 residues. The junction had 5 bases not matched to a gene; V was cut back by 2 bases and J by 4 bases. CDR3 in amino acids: CASSFRDRPYNEQFF. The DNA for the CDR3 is TGTGCCAGCAGCTTCAGGGACAGGCCTTACAATGAGCAGTTCTTC.

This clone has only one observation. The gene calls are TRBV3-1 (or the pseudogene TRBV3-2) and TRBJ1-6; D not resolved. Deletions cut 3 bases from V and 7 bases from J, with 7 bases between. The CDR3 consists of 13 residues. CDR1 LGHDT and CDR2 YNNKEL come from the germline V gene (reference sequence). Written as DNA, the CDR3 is TGTGCCAGCAGCCAGTCAACAAATTCACCCCTCCACTTT. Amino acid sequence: CASSQSTNSPLHF.

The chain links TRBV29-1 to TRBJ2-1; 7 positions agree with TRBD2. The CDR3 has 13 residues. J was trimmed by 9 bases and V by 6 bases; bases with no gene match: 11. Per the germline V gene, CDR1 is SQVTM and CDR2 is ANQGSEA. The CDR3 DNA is TGCAGCGTCGGGGTTCGACTAGCCGGTGAGCAGTTCTTC. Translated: CSVGVRLAGEQFF.

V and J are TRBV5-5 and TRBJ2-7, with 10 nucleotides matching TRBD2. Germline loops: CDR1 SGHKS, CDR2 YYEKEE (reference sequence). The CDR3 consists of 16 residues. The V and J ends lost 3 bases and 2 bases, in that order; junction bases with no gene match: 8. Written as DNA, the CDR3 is TGTGCCAGCAGCTCTCGGGTAGCGGGGGGCACCTACGAGCAGTACGTC. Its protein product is CASSSRVAGGTYEQYV.

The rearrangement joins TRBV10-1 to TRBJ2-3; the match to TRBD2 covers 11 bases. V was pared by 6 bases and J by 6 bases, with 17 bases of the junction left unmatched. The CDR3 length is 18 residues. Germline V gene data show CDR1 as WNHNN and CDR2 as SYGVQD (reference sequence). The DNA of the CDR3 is TGCGCCAGCAGCCCTGGGGGGCTAGCGGGGGGCCCAGCGGATACGCAGTATTTT. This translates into CASSPGGLAGGPADTQYF.

CDR3 DNA sequence: TGCAGCGTTGAACGCCGACGGGGGGGACCATATAGCAATCAGCCCCAGCATTTT. Protein sequence: CSVERRRGGPYSNQPQHF. The V call is TRBV29-1, the J call TRBJ1-5; TRBD1 might be the D (5 bases). Trimming shortened V by 2 bases and J by 0 bases, and 20 bases separated the two germline ends. Germline assignment: CDR1 SQVTM and CDR2 ANQGSEA. The CDR3 sequence is 18 residues long. Together with reference TRBV29-1 and TRBJ1-5, the CDR3 gives the full variable domain: SAVISQKPSRDICQRGTSLTIQCQVDSQVTMMFWYRQQPGQSLTLIATANQGSEATYESGFVIDKFPISRPNLTFSTLTVSNMSPEDSSIYLCSVERRRGGPYSNQPQHFGDGTRLSIL.

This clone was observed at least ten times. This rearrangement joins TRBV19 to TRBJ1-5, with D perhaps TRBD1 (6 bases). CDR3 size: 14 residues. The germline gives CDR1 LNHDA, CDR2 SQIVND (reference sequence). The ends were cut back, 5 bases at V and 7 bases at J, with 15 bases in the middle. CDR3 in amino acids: CASSHGTPGQPQHF. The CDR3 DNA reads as TGTGCCAGTAGTCACGGGACACCGGGGCAGCCCCAGCATTTT.